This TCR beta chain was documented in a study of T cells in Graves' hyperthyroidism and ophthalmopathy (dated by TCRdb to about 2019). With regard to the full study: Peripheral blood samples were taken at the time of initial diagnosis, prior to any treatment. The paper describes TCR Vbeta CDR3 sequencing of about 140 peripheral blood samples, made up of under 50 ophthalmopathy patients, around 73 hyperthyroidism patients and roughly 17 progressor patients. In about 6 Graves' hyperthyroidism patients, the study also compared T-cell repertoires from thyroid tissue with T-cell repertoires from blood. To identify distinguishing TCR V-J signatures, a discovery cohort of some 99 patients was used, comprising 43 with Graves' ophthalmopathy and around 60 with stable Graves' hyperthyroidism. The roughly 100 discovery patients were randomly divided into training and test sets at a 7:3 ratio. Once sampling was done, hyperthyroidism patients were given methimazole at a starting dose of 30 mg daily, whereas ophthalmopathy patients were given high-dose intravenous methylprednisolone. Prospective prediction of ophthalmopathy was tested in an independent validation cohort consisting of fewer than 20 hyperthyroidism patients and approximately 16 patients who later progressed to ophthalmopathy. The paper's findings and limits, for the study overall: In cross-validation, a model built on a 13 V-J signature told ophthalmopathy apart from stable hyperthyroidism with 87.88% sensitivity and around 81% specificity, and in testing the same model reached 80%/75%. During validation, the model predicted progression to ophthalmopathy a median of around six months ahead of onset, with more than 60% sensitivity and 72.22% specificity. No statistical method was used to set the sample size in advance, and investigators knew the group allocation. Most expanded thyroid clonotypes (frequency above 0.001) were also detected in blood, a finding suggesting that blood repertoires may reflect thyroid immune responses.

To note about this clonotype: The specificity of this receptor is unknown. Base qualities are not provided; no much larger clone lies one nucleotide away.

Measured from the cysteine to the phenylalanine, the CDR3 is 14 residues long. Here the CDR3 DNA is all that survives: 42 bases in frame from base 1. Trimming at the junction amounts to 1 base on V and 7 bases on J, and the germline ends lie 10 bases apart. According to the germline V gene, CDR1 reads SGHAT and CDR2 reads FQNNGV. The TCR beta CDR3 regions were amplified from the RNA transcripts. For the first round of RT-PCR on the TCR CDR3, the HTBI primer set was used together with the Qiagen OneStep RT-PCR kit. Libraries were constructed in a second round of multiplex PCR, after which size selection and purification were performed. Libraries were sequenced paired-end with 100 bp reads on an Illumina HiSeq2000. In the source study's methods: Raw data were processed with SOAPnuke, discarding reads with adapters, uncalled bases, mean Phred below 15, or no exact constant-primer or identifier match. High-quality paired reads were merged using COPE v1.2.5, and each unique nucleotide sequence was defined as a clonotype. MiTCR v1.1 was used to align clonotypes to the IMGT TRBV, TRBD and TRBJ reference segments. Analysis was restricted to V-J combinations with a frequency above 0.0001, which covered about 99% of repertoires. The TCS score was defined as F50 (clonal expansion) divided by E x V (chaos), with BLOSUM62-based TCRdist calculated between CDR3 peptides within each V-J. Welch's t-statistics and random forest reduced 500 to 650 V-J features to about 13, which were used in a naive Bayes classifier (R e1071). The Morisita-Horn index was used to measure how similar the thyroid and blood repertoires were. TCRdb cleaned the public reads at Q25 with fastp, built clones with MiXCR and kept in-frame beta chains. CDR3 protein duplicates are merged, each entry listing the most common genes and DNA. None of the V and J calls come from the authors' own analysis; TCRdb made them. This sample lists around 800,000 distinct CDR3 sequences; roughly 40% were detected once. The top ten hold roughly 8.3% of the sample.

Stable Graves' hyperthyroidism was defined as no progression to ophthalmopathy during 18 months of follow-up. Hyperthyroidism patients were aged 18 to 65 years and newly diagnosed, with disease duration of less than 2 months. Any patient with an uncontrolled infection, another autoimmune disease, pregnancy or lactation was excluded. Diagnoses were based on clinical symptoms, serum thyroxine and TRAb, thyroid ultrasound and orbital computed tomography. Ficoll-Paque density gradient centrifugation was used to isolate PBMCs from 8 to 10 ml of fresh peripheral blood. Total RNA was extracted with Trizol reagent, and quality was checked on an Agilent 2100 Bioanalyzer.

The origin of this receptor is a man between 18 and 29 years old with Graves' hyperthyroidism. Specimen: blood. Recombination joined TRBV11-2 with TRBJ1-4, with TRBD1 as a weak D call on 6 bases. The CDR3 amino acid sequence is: CASSLGGGPEKLFF. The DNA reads TGTGCCAGCAGCTTAGGGGGGGGCCCTGAAAAACTGTTTTTT.